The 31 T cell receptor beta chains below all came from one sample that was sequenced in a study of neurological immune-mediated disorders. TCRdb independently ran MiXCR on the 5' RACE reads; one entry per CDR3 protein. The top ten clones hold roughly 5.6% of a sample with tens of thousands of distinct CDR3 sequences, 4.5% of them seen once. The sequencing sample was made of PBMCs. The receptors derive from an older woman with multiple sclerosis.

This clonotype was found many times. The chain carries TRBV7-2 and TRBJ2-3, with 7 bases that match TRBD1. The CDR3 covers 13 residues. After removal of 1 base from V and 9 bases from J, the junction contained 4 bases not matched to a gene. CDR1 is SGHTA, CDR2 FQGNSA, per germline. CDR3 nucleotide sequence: TGTGCCAGCAGCTTAGAGGGGGCAAACACGCAGTATTTT. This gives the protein CASSLEGANTQYF.

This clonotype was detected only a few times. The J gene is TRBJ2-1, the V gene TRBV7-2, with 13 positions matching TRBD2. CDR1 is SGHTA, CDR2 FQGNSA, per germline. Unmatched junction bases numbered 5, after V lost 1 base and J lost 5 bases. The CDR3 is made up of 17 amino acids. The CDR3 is CASSLGTSGSTNNEQFF. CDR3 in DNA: TGTGCCAGCAGCTTAGGGACTAGCGGGAGTACAAACAATGAGCAGTTCTTC.

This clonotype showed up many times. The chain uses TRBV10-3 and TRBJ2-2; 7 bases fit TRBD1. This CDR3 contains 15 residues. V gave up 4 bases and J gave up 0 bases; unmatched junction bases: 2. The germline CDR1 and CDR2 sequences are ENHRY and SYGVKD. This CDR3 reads CAISAGTANTGELFF. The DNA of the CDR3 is TGTGCCATCAGTGCCGGGACAGCGAACACCGGGGAGCTGTTTTTT.

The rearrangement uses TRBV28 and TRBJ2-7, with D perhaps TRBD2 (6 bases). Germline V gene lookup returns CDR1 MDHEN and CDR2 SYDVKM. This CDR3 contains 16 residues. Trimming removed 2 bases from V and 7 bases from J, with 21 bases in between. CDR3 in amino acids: CASSLISSDYQGEQYF. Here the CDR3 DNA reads TGTGCCAGCAGTTTAATCAGCTCGGACTATCAGGGAGAGCAGTACTTC.

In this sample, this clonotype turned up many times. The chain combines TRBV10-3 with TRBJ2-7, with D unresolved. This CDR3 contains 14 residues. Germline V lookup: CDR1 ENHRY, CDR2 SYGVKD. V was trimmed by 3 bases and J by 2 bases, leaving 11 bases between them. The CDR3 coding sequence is TGTGCCATCAGTGACCCGGACGGACCCTACGAGCAGTACTTC. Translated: CAISDPDGPYEQYF.

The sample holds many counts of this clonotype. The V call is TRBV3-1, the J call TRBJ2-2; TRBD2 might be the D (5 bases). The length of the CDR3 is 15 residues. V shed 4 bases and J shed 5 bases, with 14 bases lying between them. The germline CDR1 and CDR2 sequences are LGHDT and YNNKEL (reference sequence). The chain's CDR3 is CASSPDFTRTGELFF. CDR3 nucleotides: TGTGCCAGCAGCCCGGACTTCACCAGGACCGGGGAGCTGTTTTTT.

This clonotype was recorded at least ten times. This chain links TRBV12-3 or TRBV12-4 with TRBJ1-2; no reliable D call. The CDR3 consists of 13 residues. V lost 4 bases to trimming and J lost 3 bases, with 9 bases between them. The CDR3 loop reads CASSSRRDYGYTF. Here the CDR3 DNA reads TGTGCCAGCAGTTCCCGACGTGACTATGGCTACACCTTC.

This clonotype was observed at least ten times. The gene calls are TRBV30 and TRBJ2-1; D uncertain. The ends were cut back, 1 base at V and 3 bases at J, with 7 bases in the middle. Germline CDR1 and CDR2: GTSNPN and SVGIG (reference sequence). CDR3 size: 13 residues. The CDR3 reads CAWSGTDYNEQFF. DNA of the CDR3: TGTGCCTGGAGTGGTACGGACTACAATGAGCAGTTCTTC.

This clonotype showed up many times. The CDR3, as DNA: TGCAGTGCTCAGGACCGGGACAGGGTATACGAGCAGTACGTC. This codes for CSAQDRDRVYEQYV. V and J are TRBV20-1 and TRBJ2-7; TRBD1 matches 9 bases. This CDR3 has 14 amino acids. J lost 4 bases, V lost 5 bases, and 9 bases had no gene match. Germline CDR1 and CDR2: DFQATT and SNEGSKA (reference sequence).

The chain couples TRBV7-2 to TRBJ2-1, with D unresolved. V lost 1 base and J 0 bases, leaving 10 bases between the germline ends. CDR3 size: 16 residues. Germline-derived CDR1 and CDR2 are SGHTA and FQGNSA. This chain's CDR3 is CASSLVESSSYNEQFF. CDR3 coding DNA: TGTGCCAGCAGCTTAGTAGAATCGAGCTCCTACAATGAGCAGTTCTTC. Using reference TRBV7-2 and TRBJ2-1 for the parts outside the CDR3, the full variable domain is GAGVSQSPSNKVTEKGKDVELRCDPISGHTALYWYRQSLGQGLEFLIYFQGNSAPDKSGLPSDRFSAERTGGSVSTLTIQRTQQEDSAVYLCASSLVESSSYNEQFFGPGTRLTVL.

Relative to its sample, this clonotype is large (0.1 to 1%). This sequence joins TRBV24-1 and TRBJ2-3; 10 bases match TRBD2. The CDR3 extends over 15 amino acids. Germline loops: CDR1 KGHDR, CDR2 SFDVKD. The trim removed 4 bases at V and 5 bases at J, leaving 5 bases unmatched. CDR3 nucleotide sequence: TGTGCCACCAGTGACAGCGGGAGGGCCGGAGATACGCAGTATTTT. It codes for CATSDSGRAGDTQYF.

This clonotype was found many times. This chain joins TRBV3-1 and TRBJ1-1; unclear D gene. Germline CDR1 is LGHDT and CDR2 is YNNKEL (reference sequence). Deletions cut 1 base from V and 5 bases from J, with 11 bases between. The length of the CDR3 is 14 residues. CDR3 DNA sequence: TGTGCCAGCAGCCAAGGATGGGGTGGTACTGAAGCTTTCTTT. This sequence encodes CASSQGWGGTEAFF. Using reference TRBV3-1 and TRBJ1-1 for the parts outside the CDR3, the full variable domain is DTAVSQTPKYLVTQMGNDKSIKCEQNLGHDTMYWYKQDSKKFLKIMFSYNNKELIINETVPNRFSPKSPDKAHLNLHINSLELGDSAVYFCASSQGWGGTEAFFGQGTRLTVV.

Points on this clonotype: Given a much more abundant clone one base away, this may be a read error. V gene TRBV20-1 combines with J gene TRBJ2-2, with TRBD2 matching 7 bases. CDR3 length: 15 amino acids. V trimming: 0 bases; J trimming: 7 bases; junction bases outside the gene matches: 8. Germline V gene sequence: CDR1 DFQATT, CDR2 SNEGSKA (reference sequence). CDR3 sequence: CSARDRFRGVGELFF. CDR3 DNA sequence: TGCAGTGCTAGAGATCGCTTTCGGGGGGTCGGGGAGCTGTTTTTT.

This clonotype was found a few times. This chain's CDR3 is CASSEDRENGGYTF. The CDR3 DNA is TGTGCCAGCAGTGAGGACAGGGAGAATGGTGGCTACACCTTC. The rearrangement joins TRBV25-1 to TRBJ1-2; 8 bases match TRBD1. The germline CDR1 and CDR2 sequences are MGHDK and SYGVNS. Trimming cost V 3 bases and J 7 bases; bases outside gene matches: 7. The CDR3 runs 14 residues.

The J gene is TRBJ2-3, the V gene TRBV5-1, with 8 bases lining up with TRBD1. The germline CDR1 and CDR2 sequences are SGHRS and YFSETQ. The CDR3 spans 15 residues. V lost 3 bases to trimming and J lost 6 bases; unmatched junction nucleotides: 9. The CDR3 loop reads CASSWRQGFEDTQYF. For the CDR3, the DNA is TGCGCCAGCAGCTGGAGACAGGGGTTTGAGGATACGCAGTATTTT.

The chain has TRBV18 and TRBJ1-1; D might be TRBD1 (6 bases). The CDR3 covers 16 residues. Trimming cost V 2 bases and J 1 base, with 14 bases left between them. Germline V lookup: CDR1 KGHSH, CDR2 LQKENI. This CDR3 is CASSPRPDSQNTEAFF. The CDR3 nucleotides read TGTGCCAGCTCACCAAGACCGGACAGCCAGAACACTGAAGCTTTCTTT.

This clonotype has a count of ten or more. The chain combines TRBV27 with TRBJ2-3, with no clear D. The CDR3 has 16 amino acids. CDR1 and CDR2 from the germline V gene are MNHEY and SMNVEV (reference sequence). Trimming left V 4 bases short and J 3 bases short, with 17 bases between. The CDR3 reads CASSSWSNRVTDTQYF. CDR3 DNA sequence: TGTGCCAGCAGTTCCTGGAGCAATCGGGTTACAGATACGCAGTATTTT.

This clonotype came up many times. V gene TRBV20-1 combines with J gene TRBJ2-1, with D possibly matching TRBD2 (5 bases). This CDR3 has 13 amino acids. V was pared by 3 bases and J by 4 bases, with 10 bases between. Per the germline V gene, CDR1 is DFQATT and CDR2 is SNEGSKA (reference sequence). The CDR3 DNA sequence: TGCAGTGCTAGTCTCTCGGGATACAATGAGCAGTTCTTC. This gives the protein CSASLSGYNEQFF.

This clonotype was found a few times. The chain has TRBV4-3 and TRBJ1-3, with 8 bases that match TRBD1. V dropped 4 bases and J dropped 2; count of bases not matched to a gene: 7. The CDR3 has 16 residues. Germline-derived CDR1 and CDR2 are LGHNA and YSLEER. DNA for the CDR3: TGCGCCAGCAGCCTGGACAGGGTAGCGGCTGGAAACACCATATATTTT. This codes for CASSLDRVAAGNTIYF.

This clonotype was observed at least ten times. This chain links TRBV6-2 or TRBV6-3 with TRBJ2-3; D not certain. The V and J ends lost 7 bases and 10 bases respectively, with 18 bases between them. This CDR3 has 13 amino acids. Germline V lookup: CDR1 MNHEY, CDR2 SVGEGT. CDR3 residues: CASTHSWRNAQYF. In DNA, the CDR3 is TGTGCCAGCACTCACTCGTGGCGAAACGCGCAGTATTTT.

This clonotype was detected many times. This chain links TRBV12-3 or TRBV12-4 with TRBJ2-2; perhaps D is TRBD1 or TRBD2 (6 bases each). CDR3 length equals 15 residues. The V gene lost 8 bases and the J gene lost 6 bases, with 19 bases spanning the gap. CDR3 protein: CASSLQQGRSGELFF. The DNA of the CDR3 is TGTGCCAGCTCCCTTCAGCAGGGGAGGTCCGGGGAGCTGTTTTTT.

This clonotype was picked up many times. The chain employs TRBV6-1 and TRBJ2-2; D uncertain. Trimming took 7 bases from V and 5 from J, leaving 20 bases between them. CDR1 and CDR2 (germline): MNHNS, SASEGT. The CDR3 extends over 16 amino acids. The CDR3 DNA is TGTGCCAGCACCAATGGATGGGGTTTTGAAACCGGGGAGCTGTTTTTT. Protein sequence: CASTNGWGFETGELFF.

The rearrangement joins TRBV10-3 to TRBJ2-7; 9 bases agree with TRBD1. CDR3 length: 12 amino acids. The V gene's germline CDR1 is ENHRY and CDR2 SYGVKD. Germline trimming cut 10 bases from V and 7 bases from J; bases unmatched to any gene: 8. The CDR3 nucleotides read TGTGCCACCGGACAGGGGACGCGGGAGCAGTACGTC. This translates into CATGQGTREQYV.

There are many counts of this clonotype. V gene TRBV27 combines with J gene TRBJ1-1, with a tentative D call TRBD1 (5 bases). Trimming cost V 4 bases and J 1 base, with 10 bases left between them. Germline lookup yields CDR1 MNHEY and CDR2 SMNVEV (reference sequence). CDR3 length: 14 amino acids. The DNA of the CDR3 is TGTGCCAGCAGTTCATCAGACAGGAACACTGAAGCTTTCTTT. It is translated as CASSSSDRNTEAFF.

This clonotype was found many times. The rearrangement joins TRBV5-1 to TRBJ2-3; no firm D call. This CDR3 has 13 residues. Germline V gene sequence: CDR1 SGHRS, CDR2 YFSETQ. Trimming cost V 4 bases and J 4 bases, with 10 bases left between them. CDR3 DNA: TGCGCCAGCAGCCTGCCGACTTCAGATACGCAGTATTTT. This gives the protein CASSLPTSDTQYF.

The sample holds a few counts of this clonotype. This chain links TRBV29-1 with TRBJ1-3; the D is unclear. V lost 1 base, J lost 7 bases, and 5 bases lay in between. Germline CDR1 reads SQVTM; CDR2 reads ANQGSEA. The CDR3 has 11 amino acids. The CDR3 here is CSVEVVNTIYF. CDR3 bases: TGCAGCGTTGAAGTCGTGAACACCATATATTTT. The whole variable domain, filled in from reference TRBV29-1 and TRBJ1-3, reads SAVISQKPSRDICQRGTSLTIQCQVDSQVTMMFWYRQQPGQSLTLIATANQGSEATYESGFVIDKFPISRPNLTFSTLTVSNMSPEDSSIYLCSVEVVNTIYFGEGSWLTVV.

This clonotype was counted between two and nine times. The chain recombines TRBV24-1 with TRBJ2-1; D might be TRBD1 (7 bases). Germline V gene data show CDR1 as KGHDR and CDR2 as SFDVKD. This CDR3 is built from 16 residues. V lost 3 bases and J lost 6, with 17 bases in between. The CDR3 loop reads CATSDLGGRGANEQFF. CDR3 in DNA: TGTGCCACCAGTGATCTGGGGGGCAGGGGGGCCAATGAGCAGTTCTTC.

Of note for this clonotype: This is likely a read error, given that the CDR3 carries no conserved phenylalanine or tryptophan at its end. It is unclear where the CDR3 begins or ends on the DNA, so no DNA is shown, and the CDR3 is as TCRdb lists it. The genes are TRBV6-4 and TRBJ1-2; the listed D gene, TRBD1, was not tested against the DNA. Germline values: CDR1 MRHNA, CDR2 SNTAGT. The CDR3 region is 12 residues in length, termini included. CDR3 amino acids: CAREDRAYGYTC.

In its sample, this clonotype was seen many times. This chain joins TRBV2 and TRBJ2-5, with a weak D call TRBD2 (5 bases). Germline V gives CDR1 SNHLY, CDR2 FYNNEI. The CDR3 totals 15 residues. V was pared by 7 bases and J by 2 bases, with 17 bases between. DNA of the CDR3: TGTGCCAGCATCGAGGTCGGCGGGTTGCAAGAGACCCAGTACTTC. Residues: CASIEVGGLQETQYF.

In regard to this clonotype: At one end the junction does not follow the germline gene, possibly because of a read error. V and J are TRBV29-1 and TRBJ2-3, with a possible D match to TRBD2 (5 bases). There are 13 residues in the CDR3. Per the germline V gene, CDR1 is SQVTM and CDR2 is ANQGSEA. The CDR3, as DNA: TGCAGTGTTGAAGCGGTACGGGGAGATACGCAGTATTTT. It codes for CSVEAVRGDTQYF.

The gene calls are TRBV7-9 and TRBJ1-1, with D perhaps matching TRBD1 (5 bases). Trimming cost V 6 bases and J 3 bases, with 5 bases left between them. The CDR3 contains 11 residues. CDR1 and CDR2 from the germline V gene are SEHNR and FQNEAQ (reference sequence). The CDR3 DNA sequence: TGTGCCAGCAGGGGGGACACTGAAGCTTTCTTT. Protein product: CASRGDTEAFF.